Shown below are 14 T cell receptor beta chains from a single sample sequenced in a study of shared clonotypes between healthy human individuals. The repertoire was sequenced with immunoSEQ multiplex PCR; TCRdb's copy has only in-frame clones and lacks some. The sample yields 1.6 million or so clones, roughly 98.5% seen once. The specimen sequenced was naive CD4+ T cells sorted from blood. The subset: CD45RA+ positively selected. The receptors were sampled from a man aged 25 to 40 in good health.

The J gene is TRBJ1-4, the V gene TRBV5-5; 7 bases map to TRBD1. The V segment lost 5 bases and the J segment 6 bases; nucleotides outside the gene matches: 4. The germline CDR1 and CDR2 sequences are SGHKS and YYEKEE (reference sequence). The CDR3 is 13 residues long. CDR3 amino acids: CASSADRDEKLFF. As DNA, the CDR3 is TGTGCCAGCAGTGCCGACAGGGATGAAAAACTGTTTTTT. Variable domain in full (rest from reference TRBV5-5 and TRBJ1-4): DAGVTQSPTHLIKTRGQQVTLRCSPISGHKSVSWYQQVLGQGPQFIFQYYEKEERGRGNFPDRFSARQFPNYSSELNVNALLLGDSALYLCASSADRDEKLFFGSGTQLSVL.

For this clone: A junction end diverges from the germline sequence, so it may reflect a read error. V gene TRBV13 combines with J gene TRBJ2-7; 9 positions match TRBD2. The germline V gene encodes CDR1 PRHDT and CDR2 FYEKMQ (reference sequence). The CDR3 spans 12 residues. The CDR3 sequence is CASSLRSSGNTF. The CDR3 nucleotides read TGTGCCAGCAGCTTAAGATCTAGCGGGAACACCTTC.

The V gene is TRBV28, the J gene TRBJ1-2; TRBD1 matches at 11 bases. V shed 4 bases and J 8 bases; nucleotides not matched to a gene: 6. The CDR3 is 14 amino acids. Germline V CDR1 and CDR2: MDHEN, SYDVKM. CDR3 region: CASSSGQGANGYTF. As DNA, the CDR3 is TGTGCCAGCAGTTCCGGACAGGGGGCAAACGGCTACACCTTC.

The chain links TRBV6-5 to TRBJ2-7; 8 bases are a match to TRBD1. CDR3 length: 14 residues. Germline lookup yields CDR1 MNHEY and CDR2 SVGAGI. J was trimmed by 6 bases and V by 6 bases; bases with no gene match: 10. This chain's CDR3 is CASRTTGASSEQYF. The CDR3 DNA reads TGTGCCAGCAGAACGACAGGGGCTTCATCCGAGCAGTACTTC.

This chain links TRBV19 with TRBJ2-7; 9 bases agree with TRBD2. Losses at the gene ends were 3 bases for V and 3 bases for J; bases not matched to a gene: 3. Germline V gene lookup returns CDR1 LNHDA and CDR2 SQIVND (reference sequence). The CDR3 contains 14 residues. CDR3 coding DNA: TGTGCCAGTAGTATCGGACTAGCGCTCTACGAGCAGTACTTC. Its protein is CASSIGLALYEQYF.

The V call is TRBV5-1, the J call TRBJ2-1; 10 nucleotides agree with TRBD2. Trimming cost V 3 bases and J 2 bases; bases outside gene matches: 17. This CDR3 has 20 amino acids. The germline V gene encodes CDR1 SGHRS and CDR2 YFSETQ. The CDR3 protein is CASSSILAGRPNRPYNEQFF. CDR3 coding DNA: TGCGCCAGCAGCTCGATACTAGCGGGAAGGCCTAATAGACCCTACAATGAGCAGTTCTTC. The entire variable domain, with the rest obtained from reference TRBV5-1 and TRBJ2-1, is as follows: KAGVTQTPRYLIKTRGQQVTLSCSPISGHRSVSWYQQTPGQGLQFLFEYFSETQRNKGNFPGRFSGRQFSNSRSEMNVSTLELGDSALYLCASSSILAGRPNRPYNEQFFGPGTRLTVL.

This chain connects TRBV5-1 to TRBJ2-5, with D perhaps given as TRBD1 or TRBD2 (5 bases each). Trimming left V 0 bases short and J 3 bases short, with 12 bases between. Germline V lookup: CDR1 SGHRS, CDR2 YFSETQ. CDR3 length: 15 amino acids. In nucleotides, the CDR3 is TGCGCCAGCAGCTTGGCGGGACCAGTGAAAGAGACCCAGTACTTC. Encoded protein: CASSLAGPVKETQYF.

The gene calls are TRBV6-5 and TRBJ2-7; D not resolved. The CDR3 is 13 residues long. With 5 bases removed from V and 2 bases from J, the gap between germline ends came to 10 bases. Germline V lookup: CDR1 MNHEY, CDR2 SVGAGI. This chain's CDR3 is CASSMTRTYEQYF. The CDR3 DNA reads as TGTGCCAGCAGTATGACCCGGACCTACGAGCAGTACTTC.

The V and J genes are TRBV5-5 and TRBJ2-1; tentatively, D is TRBD1 (5 bases). This CDR3 has 15 residues. Trimming removed 4 bases from V and 2 bases from J, with 13 bases in between. Germline assignment: CDR1 SGHKS and CDR2 YYEKEE (reference sequence). The CDR3 spells CASSPGKAPYNEQFF. In DNA, the CDR3 is TGTGCCAGCAGCCCAGGGAAGGCCCCCTACAATGAGCAGTTCTTC.

This chain links TRBV11-2 with TRBJ2-1, with unresolved D. Germline CDR1 reads SGHAT; CDR2 reads FQNNGV. The CDR3 runs 13 residues. Trimming took 1 base from V and 8 from J, leaving 9 bases between them. Here the CDR3 DNA reads TGTGCCAGCAGCTTAGTAAAGGGCTATGAGCAGTTCTTC. Amino acids: CASSLVKGYEQFF.

The V call is TRBV9, the J call TRBJ2-3; D is uncertain. Trimming took 0 bases from V and 4 from J, leaving 6 bases between them. The CDR3 sequence is 13 residues long. Germline V gene lookup returns CDR1 SGDLS and CDR2 YYNGEE. CDR3 loop: CASSVEKSDTQYF. CDR3 coding DNA: TGTGCCAGCAGCGTAGAAAAGTCAGATACGCAGTATTTT.

The chain recombines TRBV19 with TRBJ1-5; perhaps TRBD1 as D (5 bases). This CDR3 spans 15 amino acids. CDR1 LNHDA and CDR2 SQIVND come from the germline V gene (reference sequence). Trimming shortened V by 7 bases and J by 0 bases, and 13 bases separated the two germline ends. This chain's CDR3 is CASNTGPTSNQPQHF. CDR3 bases: TGTGCCAGTAACACAGGACCAACTAGCAATCAGCCCCAGCATTTT. The full variable domain, with the rest looked up from reference TRBV19 and TRBJ1-5, is DGGITQSPKYLFRKEGQNVTLSCEQNLNHDAMYWYRQDPGQGLRLIYYSQIVNDFQKGDIAEGYSVSREKKESFPLTVTSAQKNPTAFYLCASNTGPTSNQPQHFGDGTRLSIL.

The table lists this clone with a count of one. This chain uses TRBV7-9 with TRBJ2-4, with 10 positions matching TRBD2. This CDR3 region has 13 residues. Germline V gene data show CDR1 as SEHNR and CDR2 as FQNEAQ (reference sequence). Trimming removed 4 bases from V and 6 bases from J; junction bases left unmatched: 0. The CDR3 protein is CASSSSGRNIQYF. The CDR3 nucleotides are TGTGCCAGCAGCTCTAGCGGGAGAAACATTCAGTACTTC.

This chain joins TRBV29-1 and TRBJ2-1; D uncertain. The CDR3 spans 14 residues. The germline V and J ends were trimmed by 4 bases and 3 bases, with 13 bases remaining between them. CDR1 is SQVTM, CDR2 ANQGSEA, per germline. CDR3 sequence reads: CSVGTPDRYNEQFF. The DNA for the CDR3 is TGCAGCGTTGGGACCCCTGATCGCTACAATGAGCAGTTCTTC.